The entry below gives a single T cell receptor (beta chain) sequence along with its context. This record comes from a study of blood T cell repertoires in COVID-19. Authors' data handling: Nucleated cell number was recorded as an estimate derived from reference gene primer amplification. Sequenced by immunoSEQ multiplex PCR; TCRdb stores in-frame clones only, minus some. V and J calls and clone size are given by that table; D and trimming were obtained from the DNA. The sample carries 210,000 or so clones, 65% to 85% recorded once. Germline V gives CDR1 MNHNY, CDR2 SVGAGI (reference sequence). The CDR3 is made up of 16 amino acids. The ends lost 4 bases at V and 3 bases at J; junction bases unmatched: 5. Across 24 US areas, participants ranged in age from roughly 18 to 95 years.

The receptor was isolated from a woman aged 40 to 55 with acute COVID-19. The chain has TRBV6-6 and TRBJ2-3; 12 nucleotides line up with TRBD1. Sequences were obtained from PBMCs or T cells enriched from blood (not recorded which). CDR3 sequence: CASSSRDRGRTDTQYF. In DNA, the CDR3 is TGTGCCAGCAGTTCCAGGGACAGGGGGCGAACAGATACGCAGTATTTT.